This record covers a single TCR beta chain. The data originate from a study of cytomegalovirus exposure and HLA in healthy donors. Between the trimmed V and J ends, which lost 3 bases and 5 bases, there was a span of 9 bases. This CDR3 comprises 13 residues. The germline CDR1 and CDR2 sequences are LNHNV and YYDKDF (reference sequence). The primer mix had 60 Vbeta and 13 Jbeta primers. The table came from immunoSEQ multiplex PCR; TCRdb's copy has only in-frame clones and leaves some out. The sample consists of approximately 210,000 clones, nearly 80% of them appearing once. This sequence was found in a male donor in good health and CMV-seronegative. This sequence joins TRBV15 and TRBJ2-3, with D tentatively TRBD2 (6 bases). The sample was PBMCs. CDR3 in DNA: TGTGCCACCAGCAGTGTCGGGGGAGATACGCAGTATTTT. Its protein is CATSSVGGDTQYF. Supplemented by reference TRBV15 and TRBJ2-3, the full variable domain reads DAMVIQNPRYQVTQFGKPVTLSCSQTLNHNVMYWYQQKSSQAPKLLFHYYDKDFNNEADTPDNFQSRRPNTSFCFLDIRSPGLGDTAMYLCATSSVGGDTQYFGPGTRLTVL.